The T cell receptor beta chain described here comes from a study of Graves' ophthalmopathy and Graves' hyperthyroidism. Having ophthalmopathy, the donors showed moderate-to-severe activity, CAS ≥3 and NOSPECS ≥4, with disease lasting under 3 months. PBMCs were obtained from roughly 9.9 ml of fresh peripheral blood. RNA transcripts provided the template for amplifying TCR beta CDR3 regions. First-round RT-PCR with HTBI primers preceded a second-round multiplex PCR. TCRdb reprocessed the multiplex PCR reads with MiXCR, giving one entry per CDR3 protein. The sample lists around 40,000 distinct CDR3 sequences, approximately 52% seen once, with less than 20% in the top ten. Overall study results and limits: The study's model predicted ophthalmopathy progression at 65% to 71% sensitivity and 72% to 75% specificity. Ophthalmopathy was separated from stable hyperthyroidism by a 13-signature model with around 89% sensitivity and just under 84% specificity.

This clonotype was seen only a few times. Its antigen is still unknown. This CDR3 contains 14 residues. Trimming took off 5 bases at V and 0 bases at J, with 5 bases between the two ends. Germline V gives CDR1 SNHLY, CDR2 FYNNEI. V is TRBV2 and J is TRBJ2-6; D is unclear. The clonotype comes from an adult man with Graves' ophthalmopathy. The sample consisted of peripheral blood. The CDR3 sequence is CASSQASGANVLTF. The CDR3 DNA reads TGTGCCAGCAGTCAGGCCTCTGGGGCCAACGTCCTGACTTTC.